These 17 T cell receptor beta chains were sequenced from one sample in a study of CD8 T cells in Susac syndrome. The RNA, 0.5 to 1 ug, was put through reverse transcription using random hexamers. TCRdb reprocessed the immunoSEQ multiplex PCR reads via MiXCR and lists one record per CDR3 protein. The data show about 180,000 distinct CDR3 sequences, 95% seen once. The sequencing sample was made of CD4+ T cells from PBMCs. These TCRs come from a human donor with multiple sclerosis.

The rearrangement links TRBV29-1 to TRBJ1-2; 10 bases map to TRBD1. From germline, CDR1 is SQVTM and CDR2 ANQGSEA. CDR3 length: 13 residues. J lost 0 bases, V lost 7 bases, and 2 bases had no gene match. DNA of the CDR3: TGCAGCGGGACAGGGGGATCTAACTATGGCTACACCTTC. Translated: CSGTGGSNYGYTF.

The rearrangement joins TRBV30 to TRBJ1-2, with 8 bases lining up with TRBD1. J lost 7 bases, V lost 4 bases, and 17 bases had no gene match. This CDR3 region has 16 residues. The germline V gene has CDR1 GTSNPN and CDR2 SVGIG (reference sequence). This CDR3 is CAWTGGTSLGSGGYTF. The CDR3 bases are TGTGCCTGGACAGGGGGCACCTCCTTGGGGTCGGGTGGCTACACCTTC.

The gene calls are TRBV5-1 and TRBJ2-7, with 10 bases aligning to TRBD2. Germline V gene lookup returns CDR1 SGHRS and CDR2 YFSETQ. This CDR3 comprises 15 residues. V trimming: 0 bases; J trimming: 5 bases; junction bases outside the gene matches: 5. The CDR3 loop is CASSLEASGGDEQYF. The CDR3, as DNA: TGCGCCAGCAGCTTGGAGGCTAGCGGGGGCGACGAGCAGTACTTC.

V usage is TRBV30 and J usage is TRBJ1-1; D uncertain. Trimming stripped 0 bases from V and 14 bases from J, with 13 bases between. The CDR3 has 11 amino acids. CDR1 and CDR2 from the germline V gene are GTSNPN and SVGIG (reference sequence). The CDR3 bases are TGTGCCTGGAGTGTTACGGGAGGTTGCTTCTTT. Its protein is CAWSVTGGCFF. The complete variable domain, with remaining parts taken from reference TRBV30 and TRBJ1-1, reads SQTIHQWPATLVQPVGSPLSLECTVEGTSNPNLYWYRQAAGRGLQLLFYSVGIGQISSEVPQNLSASRPQDRQFILSSKKLLLSDSGFYLCAWSVTGGCFFGQGTRLTVV.

In nucleotides, the CDR3 is TGTGCCAGCAGTTTAGCGCACGTCGGTACTGAAGCTTTCTTT. Its translation is CASSLAHVGTEAFF. V usage is TRBV12-3 or TRBV12-4 and J usage is TRBJ1-1; D gene unclear. The CDR3 loop spans 14 amino acids. Between the trimmed V and J ends, which lost 0 bases and 5 bases, there was a span of 10 bases.

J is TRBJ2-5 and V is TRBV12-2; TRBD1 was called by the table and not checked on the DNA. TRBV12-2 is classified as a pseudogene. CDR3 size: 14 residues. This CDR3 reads CASRICRGQETQYF. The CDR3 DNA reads TGTGCAAGTCGGATATGTCGGGGGCAAGAGACCCAGTACTTC.

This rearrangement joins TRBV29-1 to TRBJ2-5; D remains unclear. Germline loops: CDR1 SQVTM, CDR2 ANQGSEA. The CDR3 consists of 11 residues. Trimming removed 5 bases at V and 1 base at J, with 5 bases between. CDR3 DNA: TGCAGCGTTCCCTCCCAAGAGACCCAGTACTTC. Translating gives CSVPSQETQYF.

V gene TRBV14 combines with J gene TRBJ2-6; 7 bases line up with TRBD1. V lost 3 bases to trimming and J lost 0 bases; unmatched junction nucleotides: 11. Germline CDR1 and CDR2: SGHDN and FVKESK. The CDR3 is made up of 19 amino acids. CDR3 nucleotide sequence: TGTGCCAGCAGCCAGGGGTACGGGACAGTGATCTCTGGGGCCAACGTCCTGACTTTC. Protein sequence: CASSQGYGTVISGANVLTF.

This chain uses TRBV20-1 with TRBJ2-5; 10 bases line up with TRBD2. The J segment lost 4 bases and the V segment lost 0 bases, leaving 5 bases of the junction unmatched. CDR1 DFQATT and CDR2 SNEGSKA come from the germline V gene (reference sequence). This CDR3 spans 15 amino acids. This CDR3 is CSARDRTSGVETQYF. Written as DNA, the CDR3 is TGCAGTGCTAGAGATCGTACTAGCGGGGTAGAGACCCAGTACTTC.

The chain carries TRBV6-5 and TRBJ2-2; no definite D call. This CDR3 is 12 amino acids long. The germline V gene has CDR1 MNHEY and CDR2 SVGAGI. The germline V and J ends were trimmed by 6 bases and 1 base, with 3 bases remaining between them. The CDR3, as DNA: TGTGCCAGCAGGGTGAACACCGGGGAGCTGTTTTTT. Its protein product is CASRVNTGELFF.

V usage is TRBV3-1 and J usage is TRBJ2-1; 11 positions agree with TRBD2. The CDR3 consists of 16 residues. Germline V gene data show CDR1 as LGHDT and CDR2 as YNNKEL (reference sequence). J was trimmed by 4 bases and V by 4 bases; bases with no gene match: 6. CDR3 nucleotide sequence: TGTGCCAGCAGCCGCCTACTAGCGGGAGCATACAATGAGCAGTTCTTC. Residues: CASSRLLAGAYNEQFF.

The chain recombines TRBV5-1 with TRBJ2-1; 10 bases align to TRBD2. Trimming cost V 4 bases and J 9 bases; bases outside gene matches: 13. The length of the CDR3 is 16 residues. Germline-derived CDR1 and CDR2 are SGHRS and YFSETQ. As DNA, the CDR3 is TGCGCCAGCAGCACTGGAGCGGGGGGGCCCTTGGGTGAGCAGTTCTTC. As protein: CASSTGAGGPLGEQFF.

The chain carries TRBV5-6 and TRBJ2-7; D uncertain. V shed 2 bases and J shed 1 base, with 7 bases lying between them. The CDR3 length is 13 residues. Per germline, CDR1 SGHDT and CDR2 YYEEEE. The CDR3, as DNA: TGTGCCAGCAGCTTATACGGATCCTACGAGCAGTACTTC. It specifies CASSLYGSYEQYF.

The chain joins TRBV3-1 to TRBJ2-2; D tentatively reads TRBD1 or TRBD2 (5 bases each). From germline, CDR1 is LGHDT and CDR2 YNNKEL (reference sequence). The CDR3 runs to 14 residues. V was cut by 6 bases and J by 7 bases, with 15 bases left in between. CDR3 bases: TGTGCCAGCAGACTGGGGACGTCTATCGGGGAGCTGTTTTTT. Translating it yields CASRLGTSIGELFF.

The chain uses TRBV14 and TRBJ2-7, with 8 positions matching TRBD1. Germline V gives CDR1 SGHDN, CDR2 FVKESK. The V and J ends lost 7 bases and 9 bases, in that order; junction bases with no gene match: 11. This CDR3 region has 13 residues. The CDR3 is CASTLAGGSRQYF. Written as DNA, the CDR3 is TGTGCCAGCACGTTGGCAGGGGGCTCTAGGCAGTACTTC.

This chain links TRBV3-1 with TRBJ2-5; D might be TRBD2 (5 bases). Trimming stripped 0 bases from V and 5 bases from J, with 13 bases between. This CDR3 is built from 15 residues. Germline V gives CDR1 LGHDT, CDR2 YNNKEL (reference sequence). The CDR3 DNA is TGTGCCAGCAGCCAAGAGGCTAGCCCGGAGGAGACCCAGTACTTC. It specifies CASSQEASPEETQYF.

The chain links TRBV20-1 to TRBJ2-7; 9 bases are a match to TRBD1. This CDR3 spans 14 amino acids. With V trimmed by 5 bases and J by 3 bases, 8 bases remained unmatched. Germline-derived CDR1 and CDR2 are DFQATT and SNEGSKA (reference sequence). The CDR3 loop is CSASLGTGIYEQYF. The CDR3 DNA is TGCAGTGCTTCACTAGGGACAGGGATCTACGAGCAGTACTTC.